This T cell receptor (beta chain) originates from a study of OX40 agonist ivuxolimab in advanced cancers. Study-level information: Enrollees could have had prior anti-PD-1, anti-PD-L1 or anti-CTLA-4 therapy, which 40% to 45% had received.

Sequencing used immunoSEQ multiplex PCR; TCRdb keeps in-frame clones, though not all of them. Seen here are around 72,000 clones, roughly nine tenths observed once, and the top ten hold over 10%. J gave up 4 bases and V 6 bases, and 0 bases lay outside the gene matches. Germline CDR1 is ENHRY and CDR2 is SYGVKD. CDR3 length equals 13 residues. The receptor was isolated from an adult with an advanced solid tumor such as melanoma, head and neck, liver or kidney cancer. The chain joins TRBV10-3 to TRBJ1-4; TRBD1 aligns across 9 bases. This specimen was CD4+ or CD8+ T cells sorted from blood, taken in a trial of the OX40 agonist ivuxolimab. The CDR3 coding sequence is TGTGCCATCAGGGGACAGGGTAATGAAAAACTGTTTTTT. Its translation: CAIRGQGNEKLFF.